These 8 T cell receptor beta chains were sequenced from one sample in a study of blood T cell repertoires in COVID-19. Profiling relied on immunoSEQ multiplex PCR, and the TCRdb table lists in-frame clones only, not all of them. The sample has roughly 230,000 clones, 85% to 95% seen once; the top ten hold over 0.8%. Sequencing was done on a sample of peripheral blood. The source of these receptors is a man aged 25-45 years with COVID-19, enrolled during active disease.

The chain recombines TRBV2 with TRBJ1-5, with D perhaps TRBD1 (5 bases). This CDR3 contains 15 residues. Per the germline V gene, CDR1 is SNHLY and CDR2 is FYNNEI. Trimming took 6 bases from V and 0 from J, leaving 12 bases between them. The CDR3 here is CASRRRDGSNQPQHF. CDR3 nucleotides: TGTGCCAGCAGAAGGAGGGACGGTAGCAATCAGCCCCAGCATTTT.

On this clone: Other DNA sequences within the sample encode an identical CDR3. This chain links TRBV5-4 with TRBJ2-7; tentative D call: TRBD2 (5 bases). Germline CDR1 and CDR2: SGHNT and YYREEE (reference sequence). This CDR3 has 14 amino acids. The V end was cut by 4 bases, the J end by 4 bases, with 15 bases between. The CDR3 region is CASSPSEGSYEQYF. CDR3 bases: TGTGCCAGCAGCCCGAGTGAGGGTTCGTACGAGCAGTACTTC.

The chain couples TRBV7-2 to TRBJ2-3, with 7 positions matching TRBD2. The CDR3 loop spans 16 amino acids. Trimming took 4 bases from V and 6 from J; bases not matched to a gene: 13. Looked up from germline, CDR1 is SGHTA and CDR2 is FQGNSA. The CDR3 sequence is CASSSFGGTTSDTQYF. DNA of the CDR3: TGTGCCAGCAGCTCATTCGGCGGGACTACTTCCGATACGCAGTATTTT.

V gene TRBV9 combines with J gene TRBJ1-6, with a weak D call TRBD1 (6 bases). Germline lookup yields CDR1 SGDLS and CDR2 YYNGEE. The CDR3 runs to 14 residues. The V and J ends lost 3 bases and 6 bases respectively, with 10 bases between them. CDR3 DNA sequence: TGTGCCAGCAGCGCAGCAGGGGCTAATTCACCCCTCCACTTT. Its translation is CASSAAGANSPLHF.

This chain joins TRBV3-1 (or the pseudogene TRBV3-2) and TRBJ1-1; TRBD1 is a possible D gene (6 bases). This CDR3 comprises 14 residues. V was pared by 3 bases and J by 1 base, with 9 bases between. Germline CDR1 reads LGHDT; CDR2 reads YNNKEL (reference sequence). CDR3 DNA: TGTGCCAGCAGCCAGGACAGCAAGAACACTGAAGCTTTCTTT. This codes for CASSQDSKNTEAFF.

This chain uses TRBV4-1 with TRBJ2-1, with a possible D match to TRBD1 (7 bases). The CDR3 has 16 residues. CDR1 MGHRA and CDR2 YSYEKL come from the germline V gene. V was cut by 0 bases and J by 8 bases, with 17 bases left in between. The CDR3 bases are TGCGCCAGCAGCCAAGATAGGAGGGACAGTTATTATGAGCAGTTCTTC. This encodes CASSQDRRDSYYEQFF.

CDR3 nucleotide sequence: TGCAGCGTTGAAGATCGAGGAGGAGGTGTAGAGACCCAGTACTTC. It codes for CSVEDRGGGVETQYF. J is TRBJ2-5 and V is TRBV29-1, with D tentatively TRBD2 (5 bases). Trimming took 0 bases from V and 4 from J, leaving 15 bases between them. Per the germline V gene, CDR1 is SQVTM and CDR2 is ANQGSEA. The CDR3 spans 15 residues.

The chain uses TRBV19 and TRBJ2-7; possible D gene TRBD2, 5 bases. This CDR3 is 17 amino acids long. V was clipped by 4 bases and J by 0 bases, with 19 bases between them. Per the germline V gene, CDR1 is LNHDA and CDR2 is SQIVND (reference sequence). The chain's CDR3 is CASSTRAGGAHSYEQYF. The CDR3 region has the DNA TGTGCCAGTAGTACGCGAGCCGGAGGAGCCCACTCCTACGAGCAGTACTTC.